This TCR beta chain was sequenced during a study of blood T cell repertoires in COVID-19. Study summary: Sites in the United States, Italy and Spain provided acute and convalescent COVID-19 samples. PBMCs, B-cell-depleted T cells, or T cells provided the cDNA or gDNA that made up the material.

Deletions cut 11 bases from V and 0 bases from J, with 14 bases between. Germline CDR1 MNHEY, CDR2 SVGAGI. The CDR3 is made up of 14 amino acids. In the original workflow: Amplification of reference gene primers provided the estimated nucleated cell counts. TCRdb's copy holds only in-frame clones and misses some; the assay was immunoSEQ multiplex PCR. V and J calls and clone size are as listed in that table; D and trimming were resolved from the DNA. The profile shows approximately 210,000 clones, roughly 84% of them singletons. Material: peripheral blood. This chain connects TRBV6-5 to TRBJ2-1; TRBD2 is a possible D gene (5 bases). The TCR sequence derives from a young man with active or convalescent COVID-19. CDR3 in amino acids: CAAGPPSSYNEQFF. For the CDR3, the DNA is TGTGCCGCGGGCCCCCCGAGCTCCTACAATGAGCAGTTCTTC.